The 3 T cell receptor beta chains listed next were all sequenced from one sample in a study of blood T cell repertoires in COVID-19. The assay was immunoSEQ multiplex PCR, and TCRdb's table has in-frame clones only and misses some. The sample carries a few hundred thousand clones, 70% to 90% recorded once. Sequenced: peripheral blood. These TCRs come from a woman aged 25 to 39 who had recovered from COVID-19.

For this clone: One junction end disagrees with the germline gene, perhaps due to a read error. The chain couples TRBV19 to TRBJ2-6; D is possibly TRBD1 (7 bases). Germline V gives CDR1 LNHDA, CDR2 SQIVND (reference sequence). This CDR3 spans 13 amino acids. As DNA, the CDR3 is TGTGCCAGTAGTATGTCGGGGCGGGGACAGATTTTTTTC. It specifies CASSMSGRGQIFF.

This clone was observed many times. The chain carries TRBV5-6 and TRBJ2-2, with 7 positions matching TRBD2. CDR1 and CDR2 from the germline V gene are SGHDT and YYEEEE. With V trimmed by 3 bases and J by 6 bases, 8 bases remained unmatched. CDR3 length equals 15 residues. CDR3 loop: CASSSIRLAPGELFF. CDR3 DNA sequence: TGTGCCAGCAGCTCAATAAGACTAGCCCCCGGGGAGCTGTTTTTT.

The chain has TRBV23-1 and TRBJ2-7, with D possibly TRBD1 on 6 matching bases. TRBV23-1 is treated as an ORF (open reading frame) with a function not yet certain. With 7 bases removed from V and 2 bases from J, the gap between germline ends came to 9 bases. The CDR3 is 12 amino acids. The CDR3 coding sequence is TGCGCCAGCACACACAGGGCCTACGAGCAGTACTTC. Translated, it gives CASTHRAYEQYF.